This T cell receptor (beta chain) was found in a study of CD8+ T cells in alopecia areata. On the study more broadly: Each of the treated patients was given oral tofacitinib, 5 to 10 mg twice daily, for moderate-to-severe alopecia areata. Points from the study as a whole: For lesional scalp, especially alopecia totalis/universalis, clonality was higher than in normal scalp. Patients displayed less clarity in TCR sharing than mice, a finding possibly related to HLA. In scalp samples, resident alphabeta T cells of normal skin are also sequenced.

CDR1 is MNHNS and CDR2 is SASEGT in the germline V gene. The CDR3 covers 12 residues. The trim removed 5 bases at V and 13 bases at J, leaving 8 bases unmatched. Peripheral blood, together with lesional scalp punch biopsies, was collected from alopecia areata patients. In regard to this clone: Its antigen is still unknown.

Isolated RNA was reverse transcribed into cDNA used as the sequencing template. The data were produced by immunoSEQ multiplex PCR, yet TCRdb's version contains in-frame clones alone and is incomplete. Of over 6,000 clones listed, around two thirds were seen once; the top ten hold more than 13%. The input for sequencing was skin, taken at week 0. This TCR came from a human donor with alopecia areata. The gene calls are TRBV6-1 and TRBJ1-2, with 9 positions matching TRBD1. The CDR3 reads CASSLWDRACTF. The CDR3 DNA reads TGTGCCAGCAGTTTGTGGGACAGGGCGTGCACCTTC.